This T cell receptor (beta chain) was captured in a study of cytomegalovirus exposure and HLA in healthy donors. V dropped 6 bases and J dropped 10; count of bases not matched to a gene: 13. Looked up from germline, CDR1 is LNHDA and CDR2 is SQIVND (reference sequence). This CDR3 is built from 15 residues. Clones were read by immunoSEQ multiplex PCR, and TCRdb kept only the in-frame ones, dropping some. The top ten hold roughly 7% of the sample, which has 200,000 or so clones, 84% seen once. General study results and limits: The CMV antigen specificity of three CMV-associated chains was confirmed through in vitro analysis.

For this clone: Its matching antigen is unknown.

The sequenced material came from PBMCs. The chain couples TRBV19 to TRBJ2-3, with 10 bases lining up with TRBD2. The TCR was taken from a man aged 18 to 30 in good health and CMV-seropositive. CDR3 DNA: TGTGCCAGTAGAGCTAGCGGGAGAGGATATGGTGCGCAGTATTTT. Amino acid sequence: CASRASGRGYGAQYF.